This record covers a single T cell receptor beta chain. The germline gives CDR1 SGHTA, CDR2 FQGNSA. Trimming stripped 2 bases from V and 0 bases from J, with 11 bases between. CDR3 length equals 15 residues. TCRdb's table, derived via immunoSEQ multiplex PCR, lists solely in-frame clones and lacks some. The sample includes tens of thousands of clones, 90% seen only once; the top ten take about 1.5%. The sample is drawn from a study of T cells after somatic rescue of genetic block. The sequence derives from a woman younger than 30. Sequences were obtained from peripheral blood mononuclear cells (PBMCs). This rearrangement joins TRBV7-2 to TRBJ2-7; TRBD2 is a possible D gene (5 bases). CDR3 sequence reads: CASSLLGSGSYEQYF. CDR3 bases: TGTGCCAGCAGCTTACTGGGGAGCGGCTCCTACGAGCAGTACTTC.